This T cell receptor beta chain was retrieved from a study of preoperative IRX-2 immunotherapy in early breast cancer (dated by TCRdb to about 2019). Notes on this clone: Its antigen is unknown. Per-nucleotide qualities are absent, and no much larger clonotype sits a single base away.

The method was the immunoSEQ multiplex PCR assay. TCRdb holds this immuneACCESS table with in-frame rearrangements only. Some clones are missing; in checked studies, unresolved V genes explain under half, and the rest has no known cause. The sample profile shows 40,000 to 50,000 clones; approximately 75% of them were found once. Approximately 1.1% of the sample comes from the top ten. The germline V gene (reference sequence) provides CDR1 GTSNPN and CDR2 SVGIG. V lost 4 bases and J lost 6 bases, and the count of bases not matched to a germline gene is 3. CDR3 length: 12 amino acids, cysteine to phenylalanine. The entry retains the CDR3 DNA only, 36 bases that are in frame from base 1. Taken with the paper, the label for treatment or condition translates to: preoperative locoregional IRX-2 cytokine immunotherapy. The samples were obtained from a phase Ib study that tested preoperative, locoregional IRX-2 cytokine immunotherapy designed to prime immune responses. Before surgery, IRX-2 was given to the donors, who were patients with early-stage breast cancer.

The source is a human donor with breast cancer. The input for sequencing was tumor tissue, taken after IRX-2 immunotherapy. This sequence uses TRBV30 and TRBJ1-2, with 9 middle bases fitting TRBD1. The CDR3 sequence is CAWIQGANGYTF. The DNA sequence is TGTGCCTGGATACAGGGGGCGAATGGCTACACCTTC.